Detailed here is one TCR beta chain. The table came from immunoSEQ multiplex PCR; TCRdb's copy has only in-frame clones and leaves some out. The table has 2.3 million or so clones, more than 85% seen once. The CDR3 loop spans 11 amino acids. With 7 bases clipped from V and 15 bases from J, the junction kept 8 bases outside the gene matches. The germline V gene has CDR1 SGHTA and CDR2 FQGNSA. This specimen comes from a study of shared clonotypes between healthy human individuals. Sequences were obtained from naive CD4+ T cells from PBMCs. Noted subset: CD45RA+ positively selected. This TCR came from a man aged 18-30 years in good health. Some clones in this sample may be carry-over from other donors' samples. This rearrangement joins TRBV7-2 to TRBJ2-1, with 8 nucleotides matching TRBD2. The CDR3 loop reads CASNMGLVRFF. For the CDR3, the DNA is TGTGCCAGCAACATGGGACTAGTTCGGTTCTTC.